The sequence of this T cell receptor beta chain was determined in a study of blood T cell repertoires in COVID-19. TCRdb keeps only in-frame clones here, not all; method: immunoSEQ multiplex PCR. Among under 150,000 clones listed, 75% to 90% were seen once. This clone was found a few times. Trimming stripped 3 bases from V and 7 bases from J, with 12 bases between. CDR3 size: 14 residues. Germline CDR1 and CDR2: MNHEY and SMNVEV (reference sequence). This sequence originates from a woman between 40 and 50 years old with acute or convalescent COVID-19. Sequencing was done on a sample of peripheral blood. This chain connects TRBV27 to TRBJ2-2; D is uncertain. As DNA, the CDR3 is TGTGCCAGCAGTTTTCGTCCCCTCGGCGGGGAGCTGTTTTTT. Protein sequence: CASSFRPLGGELFF.